This T cell receptor beta chain was sequenced in a study of blood T cell repertoires in COVID-19. Study context: Sites across the United States, Italy and Spain contributed samples from acute and convalescent COVID-19. The cDNA or gDNA used as material had been derived from T cells, B-cell-depleted T cells, or PBMCs.

Trimming pared 5 bases from V and 10 bases from J, leaving 23 bases between. The CDR3 extends over 15 amino acids. Germline V gives CDR1 SEHNR, CDR2 FQNEAQ (reference sequence). The method was immunoSEQ multiplex PCR; TCRdb's version includes in-frame clones alone and lacks a portion of them. The sample shows over 120,000 clones, about 86% of them seen only once. This clonotype was obtained from a woman aged 80 or older with acute or convalescent COVID-19. Sequencing input: peripheral blood. V is TRBV7-9 and J is TRBJ1-2; D not resolved. For the CDR3, the DNA is TGTGCCAGCAGCCTTATTGAGGGTTTCGACTGGGACTACACCTTC. Residues: CASSLIEGFDWDYTF.